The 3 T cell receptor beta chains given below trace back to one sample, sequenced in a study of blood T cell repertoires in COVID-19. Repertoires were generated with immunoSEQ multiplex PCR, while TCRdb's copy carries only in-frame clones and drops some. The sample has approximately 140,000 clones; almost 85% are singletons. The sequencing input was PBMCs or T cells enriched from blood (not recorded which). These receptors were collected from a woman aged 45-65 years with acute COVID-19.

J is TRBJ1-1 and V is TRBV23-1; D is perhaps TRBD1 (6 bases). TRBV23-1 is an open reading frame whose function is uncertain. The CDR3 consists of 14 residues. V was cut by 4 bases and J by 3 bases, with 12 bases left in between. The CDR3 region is CASSRGLLDTEAFF. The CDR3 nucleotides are TGCGCCAGCAGTCGGGGGCTATTGGACACTGAAGCTTTCTTT.

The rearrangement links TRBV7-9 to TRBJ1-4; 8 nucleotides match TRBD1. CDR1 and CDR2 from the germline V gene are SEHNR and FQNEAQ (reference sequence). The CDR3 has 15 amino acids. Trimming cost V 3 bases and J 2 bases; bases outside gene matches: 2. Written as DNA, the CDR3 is TGTGCCAGCAGCTTCCAGGGGGCTACTAATGAAAAACTGTTTTTT. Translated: CASSFQGATNEKLFF. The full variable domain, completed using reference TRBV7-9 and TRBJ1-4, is DTGVSQNPRHKITKRGQNVTFRCDPISEHNRLYWYRQTLGQGPEFLTYFQNEAQLEKSRLLSDRFSAERPKGSFSTLEIQRTEQGDSAMYLCASSFQGATNEKLFFGSGTQLSVL.

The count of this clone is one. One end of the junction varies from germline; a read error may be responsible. The chain's CDR3 is CASSYSTSGSINEQFF. DNA of the CDR3: TGTGCCAGCAGTTACTCGACTAGCGGGAGTATCAATGAGCAGTTCTTC. The V call is TRBV6-4, the J call TRBJ2-1; 12 bases are a match to TRBD2. The V gene's germline CDR1 is MRHNA and CDR2 SNTAGT. There are 16 residues in the CDR3.